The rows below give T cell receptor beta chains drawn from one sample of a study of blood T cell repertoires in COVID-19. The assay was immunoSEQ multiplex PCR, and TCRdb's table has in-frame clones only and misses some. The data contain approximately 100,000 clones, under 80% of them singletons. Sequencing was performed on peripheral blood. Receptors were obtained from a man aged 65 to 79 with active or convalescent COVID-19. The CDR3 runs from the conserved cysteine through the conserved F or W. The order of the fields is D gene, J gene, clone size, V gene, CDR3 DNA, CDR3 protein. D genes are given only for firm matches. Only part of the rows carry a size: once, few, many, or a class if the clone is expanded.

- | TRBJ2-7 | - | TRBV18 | TGTGCCAGCTCACCCTCAGGGATACCCTACGAGCAGTACTTC | CASSPSGIPYEQYF
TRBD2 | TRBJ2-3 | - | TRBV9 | TGTGCCAGCAGCGGTAGCGGGAGTTTTAGCACAGATACGCAGTATTTT | CASSGSGSFSTDTQYF
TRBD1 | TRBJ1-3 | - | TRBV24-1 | TGTGCCACCAGTGATTCTAAAGACAGGGGGAACTCTGGAAACACCATATATTTT | CATSDSKDRGNSGNTIYF
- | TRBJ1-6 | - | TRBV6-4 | TGTGCCAGCAGTGACTCAGGGGGTGGCTCACCCCTCCACTTT | CASSDSGGGSPLHF
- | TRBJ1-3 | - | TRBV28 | TGTGCCAGCAGTTTAAAGCGGACTTCAGCAGGAAACACCATATATTTT | CASSLKRTSAGNTIYF
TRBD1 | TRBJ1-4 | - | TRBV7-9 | TGTGCCAGCAGCTTAGCGTCAGGGGGAAAGGAAAAACTGTTTTTT | CASSLASGGKEKLFF
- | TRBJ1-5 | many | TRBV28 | TGTGCCAGCAGTCCCCCTCCGCGGGTAAGGAGCAATCAGCCCCAGCATTTT | CASSPPPRVRSNQPQHF
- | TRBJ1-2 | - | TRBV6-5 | TGTGCCAGCAGTTACTCGGGGGAGGATTGGAAGGGCTACACCTTC | CASSYSGEDWKGYTF
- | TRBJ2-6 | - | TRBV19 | TGTGCCAGTAGTATTATTTTGGGCAGGGCACTCTCTGGGGCCAACGTCCTGACTTTC | CASSIILGRALSGANVLTF
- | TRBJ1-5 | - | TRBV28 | TGTGCCAGCAGCCAAAGGACGGGGTTTCAGCCCCAGCATTTT | CASSQRTGFQPQHF
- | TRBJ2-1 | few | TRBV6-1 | TGTGCCAGCAGTGAAGCGGGGGGATGGAATGAGCAGTTCTTC | CASSEAGGWNEQFF
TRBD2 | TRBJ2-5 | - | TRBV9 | TGTGCCAGCAGCGTAGACCGGGGGGGTGGAGAGACCCAGTACTTC | CASSVDRGGGETQYF
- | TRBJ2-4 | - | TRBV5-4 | TGTGCCAGCACCCATCCGGGGACTAAAAACATTCAGTACTTC | CASTHPGTKNIQYF
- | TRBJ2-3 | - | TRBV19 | TGTGCCAGTAGTGTACTCAGGGGGGTAGATACGCAGTATTTT | CASSVLRGVDTQYF
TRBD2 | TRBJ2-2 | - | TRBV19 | TGTGCCAGTAGCGGGAGGGCCTCTAACACCGGGGAGCTGTTTTTT | CASSGRASNTGELFF
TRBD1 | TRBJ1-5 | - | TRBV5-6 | TGTGCCAGCAGCGCCGACAGGGCGGGTCAGCCCCAGCATTTT | CASSADRAGQPQHF
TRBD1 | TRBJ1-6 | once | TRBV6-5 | TGTGCCAGCAGTATTCGGGACAGGGATTCACCCCTCCACTTT | CASSIRDRDSPLHF
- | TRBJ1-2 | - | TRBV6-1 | TGTGCCAGCAGTGAAGCTGGGGGCAGATTTCATGGCTACACCTTC | CASSEAGGRFHGYTF
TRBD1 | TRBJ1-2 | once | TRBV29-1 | TGCAGCGTTCTAAGGGATCGACAGGGGAGCGAATACACCTTC | CSVLRDRQGSEYTF
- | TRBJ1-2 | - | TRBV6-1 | TGTGCCAGCAGTGAAATTGGAGGGGTGAATGGCTACACCTTC | CASSEIGGVNGYTF
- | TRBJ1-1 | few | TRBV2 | TGTGCCAGCAGTGAGGGAGGGGACGAAGCTTTCTTT | CASSEGGDEAFF
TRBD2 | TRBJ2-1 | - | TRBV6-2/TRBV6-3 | TGTGCCAGCAGTTACAGCGGGAGGCACAATGAGCAGTTCTTC | CASSYSGRHNEQFF
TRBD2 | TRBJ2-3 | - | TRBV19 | TGTGCCAGTACCTATAGCGGGGGCTCCAAAATACATTTT | CASTYSGGSKIHF
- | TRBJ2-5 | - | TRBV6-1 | TGTGCCAGCAGTGAAGCGTTTGGGCGCGGGGTGGTAGAGACCCAGTACTTC | CASSEAFGRGVVETQYF
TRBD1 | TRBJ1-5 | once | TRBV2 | TGTGCCAGCAGGAGGACAGGAGATCAGCCCCAGCATTTT | CASRRTGDQPQHF
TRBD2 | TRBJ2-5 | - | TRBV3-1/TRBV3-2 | TGTGCCAGCAGCCTCCGGACTAGCGGGAGCCGTGAGACCCAGTACTTC | CASSLRTSGSRETQYF
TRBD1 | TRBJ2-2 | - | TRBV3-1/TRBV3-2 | TGTGCCAGCCGAACAGGGGGCAGAAACACCGGGGAGCTGTTTTTT | CASRTGGRNTGELFF
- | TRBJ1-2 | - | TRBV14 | TGTGCCAGCAGCCTAGGACATCCCTATGGCTACACCTTC | CASSLGHPYGYTF
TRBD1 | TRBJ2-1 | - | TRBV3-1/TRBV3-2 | TGTGCCAGCAGCCGATGGGAAAGGACAGGGGGTGGTGAGCAGTTCTTC | CASSRWERTGGGEQFF
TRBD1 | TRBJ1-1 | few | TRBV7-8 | TGTGCCAGCAGCTTAGTACAGGGGAATACTGAAGCTTTCTTT | CASSLVQGNTEAFF
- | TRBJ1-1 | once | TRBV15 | TGTGCCACCAGCAGAGTAGGGGTTCGGGTGGAAGCTTTCTTT | CATSRVGVRVEAFF
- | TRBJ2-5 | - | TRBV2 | TGTGCCAGCAGTGTCGGGTCAGGGAGGTACCAAGAGACCCAGTACTTC | CASSVGSGRYQETQYF
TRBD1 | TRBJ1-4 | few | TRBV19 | TGTGCCAGTTCCCGGGACAGTAATGAAAAACTGTTTTTT | CASSRDSNEKLFF
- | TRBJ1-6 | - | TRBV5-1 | TGCGCCAGCAGCTTGGAGGCGGGGATGGAATCACCCCTCCACTTT | CASSLEAGMESPLHF
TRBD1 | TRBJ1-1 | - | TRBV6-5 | TGTGCCAGCAGTTCCACCCGGGACAGAAAAGCTTTCTTT | CASSSTRDRKAFF
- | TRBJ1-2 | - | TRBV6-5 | TGTGCCAGCAGCCCCTCCGGGACACGCTATGGCTACACCTTC | CASSPSGTRYGYTF
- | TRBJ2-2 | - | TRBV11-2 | TGTGCCAGCGGACGGGGCGGGGAGCTGTTTTTT | CASGRGGELFF
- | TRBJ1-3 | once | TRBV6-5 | TGTGCCAGCAGGGCCTCTGGAAACACCATATATTTT | CASRASGNTIYF
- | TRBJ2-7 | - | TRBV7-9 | TGTGCCAGCACCAAGGGGAGGGGGAAGGAGCAGTACTTC | CASTKGRGKEQYF
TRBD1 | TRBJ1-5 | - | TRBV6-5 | TGTGCCAGCAGTTCTTACGCCAGGGGGCGCAATCAGCCCCAGCATTTT | CASSSYARGRNQPQHF
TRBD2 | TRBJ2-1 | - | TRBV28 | TGTGCCAGCAGTAACGGGGGGGCGGACAATGAGCAGTTCTTC | CASSNGGADNEQFF
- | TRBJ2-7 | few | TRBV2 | TGTGCCAGCAGGGACTACTCCTACGAGCAGTACTTC | CASRDYSYEQYF
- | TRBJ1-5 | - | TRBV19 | TGTGCCAGTACCACGGGGAATCAGCCCCAGCATTTT | CASTTGNQPQHF
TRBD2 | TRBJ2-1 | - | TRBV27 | TGTGCCAGCAGTCCCCCGGGGGGGGGAGCGTCGAATGAGCAGTTCTTC | CASSPPGGGASNEQFF
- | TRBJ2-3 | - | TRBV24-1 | TGTGCCACCAGTGATTCGGCCAGGTCTAGCACAGATACGCAGTATTTT | CATSDSARSSTDTQYF
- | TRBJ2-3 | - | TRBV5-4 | TGTGCCAGCAGCTTGGCCATACAGGGATCCACAGATACGCAGTATTTT | CASSLAIQGSTDTQYF
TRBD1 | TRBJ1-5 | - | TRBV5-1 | TGCGCCAGCAGCTTGGAAGGGGGCGATCAGCCCCAGCATTTT | CASSLEGGDQPQHF
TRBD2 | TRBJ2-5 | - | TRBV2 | TGTGCCAGCGGCCCGACGGGGGGAGAGACCCAGTACTTC | CASGPTGGETQYF
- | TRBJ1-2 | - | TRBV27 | TGTGCCAGCAGTTTGGAGGGGCCTCCTAGTCCACCCACCTTC | CASSLEGPPSPPTF
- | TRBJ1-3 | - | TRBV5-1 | TGCGCCAGCAGCTTGGAGGGCGACAGTGTTGGAAACACCATATATTTT | CASSLEGDSVGNTIYF
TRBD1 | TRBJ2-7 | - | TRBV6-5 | TGTGCCAGCAGCTTGGGGACAGCCTACGAGCAGTACTTC | CASSLGTAYEQYF
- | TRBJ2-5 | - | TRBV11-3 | TGTGCCAGCAGCTTAGATCTTAAGTCGGCCCAGTACTTC | CASSLDLKSAQYF
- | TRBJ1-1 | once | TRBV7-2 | TGTGCCAGCAGCTTAGTTCTACGGGGTGCTTTCTTT | CASSLVLRGAFF
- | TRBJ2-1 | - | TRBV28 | TGTGCCAGCAGTTCAAACCTAGCCACGAGCGGCCGTTACAATGAGCAGTTCTTC | CASSSNLATSGRYNEQFF
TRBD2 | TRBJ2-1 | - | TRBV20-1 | TGCAGTGCTAGTGGAGCGGGGGTGAGCTCCTACAATGAGCAGTTCTTC | CSASGAGVSSYNEQFF
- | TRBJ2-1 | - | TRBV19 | TGTGCCAGTAGTATAGGTAGGAGCTCCTACAATGAGCAGTTCTTC | CASSIGRSSYNEQFF
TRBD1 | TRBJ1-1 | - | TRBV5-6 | TGTGCCAGTAGACAGGGGGCAGACACTGAAGCTTTCTTT | CASRQGADTEAFF
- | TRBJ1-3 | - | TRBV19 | TGTGCCAGTAGTATGACCCGGGGAGGAAACACCATATATTTT | CASSMTRGGNTIYF